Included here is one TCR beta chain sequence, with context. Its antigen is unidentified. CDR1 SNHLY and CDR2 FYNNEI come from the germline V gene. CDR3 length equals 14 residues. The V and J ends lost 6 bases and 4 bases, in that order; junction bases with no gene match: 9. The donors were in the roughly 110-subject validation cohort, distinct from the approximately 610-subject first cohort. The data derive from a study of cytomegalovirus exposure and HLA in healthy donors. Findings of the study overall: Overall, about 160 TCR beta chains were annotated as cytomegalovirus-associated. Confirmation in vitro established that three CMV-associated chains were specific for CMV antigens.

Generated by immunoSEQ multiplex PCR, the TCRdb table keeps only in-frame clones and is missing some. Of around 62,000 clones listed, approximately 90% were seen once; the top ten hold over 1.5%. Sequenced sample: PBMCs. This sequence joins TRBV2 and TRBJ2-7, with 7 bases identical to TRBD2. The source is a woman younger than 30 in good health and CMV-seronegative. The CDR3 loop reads CASRPGEGGYEQYF. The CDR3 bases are TGTGCCAGCAGACCCGGGGAGGGCGGTTACGAGCAGTACTTC.